The T cell receptor beta chain described here comes from a study of blood T cell repertoires in COVID-19. Sequenced by immunoSEQ multiplex PCR; TCRdb stores in-frame clones only, minus some. Altogether fewer than 350,000 clones are present, 80% to 85% being singletons, with the ten largest covering around 3.2%. The CDR3 contains 16 residues. The trim removed 6 bases at V and 2 bases at J, leaving 11 bases unmatched. CDR1 is SGHAT, CDR2 FQNNGV, per germline. This chain joins TRBV11-2 and TRBJ2-5; 8 bases align to TRBD2. The receptor's source is a woman aged 60-70 years with active or convalescent COVID-19. Sequencing was performed on peripheral blood. Here the CDR3 DNA reads TGTGCCAGCAGTCCATTACAGGGCGGGAGGCAAGAGACCCAGTACTTC. Translating it yields CASSPLQGGRQETQYF.